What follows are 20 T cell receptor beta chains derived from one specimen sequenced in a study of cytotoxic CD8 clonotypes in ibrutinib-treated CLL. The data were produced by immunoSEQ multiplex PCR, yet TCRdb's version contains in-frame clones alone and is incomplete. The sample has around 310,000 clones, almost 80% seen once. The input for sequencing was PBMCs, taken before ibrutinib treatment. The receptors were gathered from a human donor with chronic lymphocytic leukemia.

The CDR3 DNA is TGTGCCAGCAGCCCTGAGACGGGGTTCGGGGAGCAGTACTTC. It translates to CASSPETGFGEQYF. The genes are TRBV5-6 and TRBJ2-7; possible D gene TRBD2, 5 bases. The CDR3 runs 14 residues. Trimming stripped 4 bases from V and 7 bases from J, with 18 bases between. Germline CDR1 SGHDT, CDR2 YYEEEE.

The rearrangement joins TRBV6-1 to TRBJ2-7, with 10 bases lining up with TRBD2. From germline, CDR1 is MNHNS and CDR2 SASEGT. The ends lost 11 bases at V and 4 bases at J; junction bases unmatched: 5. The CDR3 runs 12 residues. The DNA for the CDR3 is TGTGCCCTAGCGGGAGAGCTATACGAGCAGTACTTC. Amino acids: CALAGELYEQYF.

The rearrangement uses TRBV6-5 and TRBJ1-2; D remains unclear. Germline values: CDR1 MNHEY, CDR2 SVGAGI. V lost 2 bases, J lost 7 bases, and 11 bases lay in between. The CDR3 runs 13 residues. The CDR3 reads CASSYAPESGYTF. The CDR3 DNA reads TGTGCCAGCAGTTACGCTCCGGAGAGTGGCTACACCTTC.

The CDR3 DNA is TGCGCCAGCAGCTGGAACACCGGGGAGCTGTTTTTT. This encodes CASSWNTGELFF. This chain links TRBV5-1 with TRBJ2-2; D remains unclear. The V end was cut by 3 bases, the J end by 1 base, with 1 base between. Germline lookup yields CDR1 SGHRS and CDR2 YFSETQ. This CDR3 is 12 amino acids long. Using reference TRBV5-1 and TRBJ2-2 for the parts outside the CDR3, the full variable domain is KAGVTQTPRYLIKTRGQQVTLSCSPISGHRSVSWYQQTPGQGLQFLFEYFSETQRNKGNFPGRFSGRQFSNSRSEMNVSTLELGDSALYLCASSWNTGELFFGEGSRLTVL.

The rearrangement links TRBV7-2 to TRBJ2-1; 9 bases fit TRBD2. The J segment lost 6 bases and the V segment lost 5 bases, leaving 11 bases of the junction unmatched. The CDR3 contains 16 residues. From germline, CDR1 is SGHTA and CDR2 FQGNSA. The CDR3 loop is CASSPAGGRAFNEQFF. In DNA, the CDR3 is TGTGCCAGCAGCCCCGCGGGCGGGAGGGCCTTCAATGAGCAGTTCTTC.

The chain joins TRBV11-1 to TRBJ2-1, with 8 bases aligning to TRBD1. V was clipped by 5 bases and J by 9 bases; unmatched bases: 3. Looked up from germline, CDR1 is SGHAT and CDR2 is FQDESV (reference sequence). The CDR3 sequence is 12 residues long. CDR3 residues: CASSADRGEQFF. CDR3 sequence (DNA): TGTGCCAGCAGCGCCGACAGGGGTGAGCAGTTCTTC.

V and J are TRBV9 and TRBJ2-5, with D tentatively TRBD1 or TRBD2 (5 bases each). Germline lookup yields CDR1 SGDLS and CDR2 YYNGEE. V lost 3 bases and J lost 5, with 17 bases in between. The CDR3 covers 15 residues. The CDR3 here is CASSEDPGARETQYF. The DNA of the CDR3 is TGTGCCAGCAGCGAGGACCCCGGGGCTCGGGAGACCCAGTACTTC.

CDR3 sequence reads: CASSLRPYEQYF. In DNA form, the CDR3 reads TGTGCCAGCAGCCTTAGACCCTACGAGCAGTACTTC. The J gene is TRBJ2-7, the V gene TRBV7-2; no reliable D call. Germline lookup yields CDR1 SGHTA and CDR2 FQGNSA. This CDR3 is built from 12 residues. Trimming cost V 5 bases and J 2 bases, with 7 bases left between them.

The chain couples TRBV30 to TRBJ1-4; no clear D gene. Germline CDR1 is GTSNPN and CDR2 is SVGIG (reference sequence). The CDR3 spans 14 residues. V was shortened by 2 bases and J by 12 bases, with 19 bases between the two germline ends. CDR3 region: CAWSPLGVGGELFF. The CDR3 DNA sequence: TGTGCCTGGAGTCCTCTTGGCGTTGGAGGAGAACTGTTTTTT.

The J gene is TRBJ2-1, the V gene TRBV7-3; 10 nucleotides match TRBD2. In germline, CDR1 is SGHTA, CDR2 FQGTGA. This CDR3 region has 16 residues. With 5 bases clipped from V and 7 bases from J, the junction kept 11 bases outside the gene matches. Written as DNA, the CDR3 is TGTGCCAGCAGCCCTCAAGCCCCTAGCGGGAGAAATGAGCAGTTCTTC. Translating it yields CASSPQAPSGRNEQFF.

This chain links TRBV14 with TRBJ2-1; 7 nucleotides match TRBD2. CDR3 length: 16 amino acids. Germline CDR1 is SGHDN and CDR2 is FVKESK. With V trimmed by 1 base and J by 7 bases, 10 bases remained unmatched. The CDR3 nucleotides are TGTGCCAGCAGCCAAGCTGGCGGGAGAGGGATGAATGAGCAGTTCTTC. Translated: CASSQAGGRGMNEQFF.

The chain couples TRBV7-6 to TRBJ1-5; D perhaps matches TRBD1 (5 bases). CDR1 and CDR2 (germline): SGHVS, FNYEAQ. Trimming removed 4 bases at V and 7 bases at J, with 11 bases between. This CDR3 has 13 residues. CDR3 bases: TGTGCCAGCAGCTACAAGGACACCCAGCCCCAGCATTTT. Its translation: CASSYKDTQPQHF.

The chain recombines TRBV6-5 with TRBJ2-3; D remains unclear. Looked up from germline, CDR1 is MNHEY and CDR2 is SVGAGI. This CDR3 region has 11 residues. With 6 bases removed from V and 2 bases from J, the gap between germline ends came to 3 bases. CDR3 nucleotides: TGTGCCAGCAGGGCCACAGATACGCAGTATTTT. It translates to CASRATDTQYF.

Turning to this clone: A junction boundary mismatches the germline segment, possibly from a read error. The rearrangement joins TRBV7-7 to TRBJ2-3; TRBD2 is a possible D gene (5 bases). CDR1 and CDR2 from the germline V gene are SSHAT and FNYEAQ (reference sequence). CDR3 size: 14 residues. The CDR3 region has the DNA TGTGCTAGCAGCCAAGGTAGCGCTGAAGATACGCAGTATTTT. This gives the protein CASSQGSAEDTQYF.

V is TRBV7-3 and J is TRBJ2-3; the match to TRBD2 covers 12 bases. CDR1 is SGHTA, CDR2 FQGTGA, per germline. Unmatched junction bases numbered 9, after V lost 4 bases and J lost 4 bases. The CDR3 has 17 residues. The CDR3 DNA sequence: TGTGCCAGCAGCTCCAGACTAGCGGGAGCTGGTGCAGATACGCAGTATTTT. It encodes CASSSRLAGAGADTQYF.

The CDR3 region is CASSQDLTYSTEAFF. CDR3 DNA sequence: TGCGCCAGCAGCCAAGATCTGACATATAGCACTGAAGCTTTCTTT. This chain connects TRBV4-1 to TRBJ1-1, with D hard to call. The V end lost 0 bases, the J end lost 4 bases, and 12 bases lay between the germline ends. Germline CDR1 and CDR2: MGHRA and YSYEKL. The CDR3 spans 15 residues.

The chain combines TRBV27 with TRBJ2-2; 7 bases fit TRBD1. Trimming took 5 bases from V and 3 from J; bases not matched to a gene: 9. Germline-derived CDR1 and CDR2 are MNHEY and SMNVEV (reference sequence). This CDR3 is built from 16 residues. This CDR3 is CASSIYRGMDTGELFF. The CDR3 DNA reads TGTGCCAGCAGTATCTACAGGGGTATGGACACCGGGGAGCTGTTTTTT.

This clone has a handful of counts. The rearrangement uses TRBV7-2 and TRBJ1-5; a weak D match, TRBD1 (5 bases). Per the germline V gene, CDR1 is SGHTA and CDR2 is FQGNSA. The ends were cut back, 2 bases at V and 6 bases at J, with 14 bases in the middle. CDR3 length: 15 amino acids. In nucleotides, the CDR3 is TGTGCCAGCAGCTTACAGGGTCGAGCTGGTCAGCCCCAGCATTTT. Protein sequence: CASSLQGRAGQPQHF.

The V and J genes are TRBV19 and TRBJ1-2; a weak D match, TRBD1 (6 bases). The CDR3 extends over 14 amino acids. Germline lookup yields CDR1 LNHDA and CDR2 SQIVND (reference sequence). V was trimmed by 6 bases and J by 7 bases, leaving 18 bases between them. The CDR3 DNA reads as TGTGCCAGTAGGAAACCGGGACAACTGGCTGGCTACACCTTC. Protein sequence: CASRKPGQLAGYTF.

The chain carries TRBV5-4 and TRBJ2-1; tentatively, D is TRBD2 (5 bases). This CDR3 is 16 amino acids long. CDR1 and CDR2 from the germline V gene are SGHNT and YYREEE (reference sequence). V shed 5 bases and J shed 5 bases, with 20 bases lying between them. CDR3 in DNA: TGTGCCAGCAGACCGACCGGGAATACGAAGGACAATGAGCAGTTCTTC. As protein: CASRPTGNTKDNEQFF.